One T cell receptor beta chain is described in this entry. Its specificity is unknown. This sample is part of a study of T cell repertoires in cytomegalovirus infection. TCRdb redid the calling of the reads with MiXCR, one entry per CDR3 protein. The data contain around 55,000 distinct CDR3 sequences, more than 15% of them seen just once; the ten biggest clones take up 26%. This CDR3 comprises 13 residues. Between the trimmed V and J ends, which lost 4 bases and 4 bases, there was a span of 10 bases. The TCR sequence derives from a human donor in good health (CMV status not recorded). Some clones in this sample may be carry-over from other donors' samples. This chain uses TRBV12-3 or TRBV12-4 with TRBJ1-2; D perhaps matches TRBD1 (6 bases). The sample was CD8+ T cells from cultured PBMCs, taken from culture after CMV antigen stimulation. The CDR3 protein is CASSSDSFYGYTF. The CDR3 nucleotides are TGTGCCAGCAGTTCGGACAGCTTCTATGGCTACACCTTC.